A selection of T cell receptor beta chains follows, all from one sample in a study of blood T cell repertoires in COVID-19. TCRdb's copy holds only in-frame clones and misses some; the assay was immunoSEQ multiplex PCR. The sample holds approximately 76,000 clones, approximately 86% seen once. The specimen sequenced was peripheral blood. The source of these receptors is a woman aged 55-69 years with acute or convalescent COVID-19. CDR3s leave out the opening cysteine and the closing phenylalanine or tryptophan. Where a row states a size, it is once, few, many or the class of an expanded clone; other rows omit it.

V gene	J gene	clone size	CDR3 protein
TRBV6-2/TRBV6-3	TRBJ2-3	.	ASSYRRLAGGNHRTDTQY
TRBV28	TRBJ1-2	.	ASSTPTGDSYGYT
TRBV30	TRBJ1-5	.	AWSVGTKVQPQH
TRBV5-1	TRBJ1-1	.	ASSSGQTQAREAF
TRBV2	TRBJ2-7	.	ASTLPRDYTY
TRBV6-5	TRBJ1-1	.	ASSYQSGQMNTEAF
TRBV5-5	TRBJ1-6	.	ASSINRNSPLH
TRBV3-1/TRBV3-2	TRBJ1-2	.	ASSQRGTLRGYT
TRBV27	TRBJ2-1	.	ASRGLPSHYNEQF
TRBV7-9	TRBJ2-7	.	ASSLAGTPYEQY
TRBV7-9	TRBJ2-5	.	ASSPGTAYETQY
TRBV19	TRBJ1-5	.	ASSIDWFNENLNSNQPQH
TRBV28	TRBJ1-2	.	ASSLGDGYT
TRBV6-5	TRBJ2-1	.	ASSLLAGGPNEQF
TRBV5-5	TRBJ1-1	.	ASSSSFMNTEAF
TRBV21-1	TRBJ1-1	.	ASSSQGYTEAF
TRBV19	TRBJ1-5	.	ASTQGAGSQPQH
TRBV24-1	TRBJ1-5	.	ATSDSDQPQH
TRBV30	TRBJ1-5	.	AWSVRGGTSGNQPQH
TRBV28	TRBJ2-1	.	ASSRPPGNNEQF
TRBV6-1	TRBJ2-1	.	ASSDMGHSRSDEQF
TRBV2	TRBJ1-2	.	ASSDDRSNYGYT
TRBV29-1	TRBJ1-6	.	SVASSYNSPLH
TRBV9	TRBJ2-7	.	ASSVQGASHEQY
TRBV6-2/TRBV6-3	TRBJ1-2	once	ASSTQGKGGYT
TRBV29-1	TRBJ2-4	.	SVEGLKNIQY
TRBV5-4	TRBJ2-1	.	ASSSYSAYNEQF
TRBV6-5	TRBJ2-1	.	ASTTIAGGQNEQF
TRBV27	TRBJ2-2	.	ASSLEFTGELF
TRBV2	TRBJ1-6	.	ASSNRRTNNSPLH
TRBV14	TRBJ1-3	.	ASRQGSSGNTIY
TRBV28	TRBJ2-3	.	ASKREGLGDTQY
TRBV5-4	TRBJ2-1	.	ASSVDYPNNEQF
TRBV9	TRBJ2-1	once	ASSVTGQSTEQF
TRBV27	TRBJ2-1	.	ASSLTPQGEEYNEQF
TRBV3-1/TRBV3-2	TRBJ1-6	.	ASSPSWGDSPLH
TRBV6-1	TRBJ1-2	.	ASSEGQKNYGYT
TRBV19	TRBJ1-6	.	ASSSEQGAFNSPLH
TRBV21-1	TRBJ2-5	.	ASSTPWAQNTAGSYRETQY
TRBV27	TRBJ2-7	.	ASSQNRVLLEQY
TRBV13	TRBJ1-4	.	ASRHRDRVEKLF
TRBV2	TRBJ1-2	.	ASSEGGKT
TRBV21-1	TRBJ2-5	.	ASSSLDRGLSPGETQY
TRBV6-1	TRBJ2-7	.	ASSLDRARPYEQY
TRBV11-2	TRBJ1-6	.	ASSQDTNNSPLH
TRBV25-1	TRBJ1-1	.	ASSDRTEAF
TRBV28	TRBJ1-2	.	ASSFGGDEANYGYT
TRBV28	TRBJ1-5	.	ASSPPPGGIPYRAQH
TRBV18	TRBJ2-3	.	ASSPREKGTSLSTDTQY
TRBV29-1	TRBJ2-3	.	SVGGAGTQY
TRBV30	TRBJ2-6	.	AWSVSRSSRGANVLT
TRBV2	TRBJ1-2	.	ASSFDSNYGYT
TRBV7-8	TRBJ1-5	.	ASSLGLQQPQH
TRBV7-9	TRBJ2-2	.	ASSTPLGQGYTGELF
TRBV29-1	TRBJ2-7	.	SATGTGSGEQY